The text below deals with one T cell receptor beta chain. Its antigen remains unidentified. The TCR cDNA carried a universal primer site and UMIs from 5'RACE template switching. From the 5' RACE reads, TCRdb called clonotypes with MiXCR, one entry per CDR3 protein. Here the sample spans about 320,000 distinct CDR3 sequences, 4% to 5.5% being singletons. This sample was included in a study of T cells after yellow fever vaccination. At the level of the study: Low-cell-number fractions underwent preparation using SMART-Seq v4 Ultra Low Input. Study results and caveats: Weaker overall was a secondary response that nonetheless peaked faster, on day 5 versus 15. Among primary-vaccination clones, most reappeared after the booster, at approximately 96% for CD4 and 88% for CD8.

The sequences come from PBMCs, collected 15 days after the yellow fever booster vaccination. The clonotype originates from a man aged 18 to 35 who received the YFV17D yellow fever vaccine.

The DNA of the CDR3 is TGTGCCAGCAGCTATTACGGGACCGAGGGGGGCAATGAGCAGTTCTTC. Residues: CASSYYGTEGGNEQFF. The J gene is TRBJ2-1, the V gene TRBV5-5, with D perhaps given as TRBD1 or TRBD2 (6 bases each). Per the germline V gene, CDR1 is SGHKS and CDR2 is YYEKEE (reference sequence). V gave up 3 bases and J gave up 6 bases, with 19 bases separating them. The CDR3 is 16 residues long.